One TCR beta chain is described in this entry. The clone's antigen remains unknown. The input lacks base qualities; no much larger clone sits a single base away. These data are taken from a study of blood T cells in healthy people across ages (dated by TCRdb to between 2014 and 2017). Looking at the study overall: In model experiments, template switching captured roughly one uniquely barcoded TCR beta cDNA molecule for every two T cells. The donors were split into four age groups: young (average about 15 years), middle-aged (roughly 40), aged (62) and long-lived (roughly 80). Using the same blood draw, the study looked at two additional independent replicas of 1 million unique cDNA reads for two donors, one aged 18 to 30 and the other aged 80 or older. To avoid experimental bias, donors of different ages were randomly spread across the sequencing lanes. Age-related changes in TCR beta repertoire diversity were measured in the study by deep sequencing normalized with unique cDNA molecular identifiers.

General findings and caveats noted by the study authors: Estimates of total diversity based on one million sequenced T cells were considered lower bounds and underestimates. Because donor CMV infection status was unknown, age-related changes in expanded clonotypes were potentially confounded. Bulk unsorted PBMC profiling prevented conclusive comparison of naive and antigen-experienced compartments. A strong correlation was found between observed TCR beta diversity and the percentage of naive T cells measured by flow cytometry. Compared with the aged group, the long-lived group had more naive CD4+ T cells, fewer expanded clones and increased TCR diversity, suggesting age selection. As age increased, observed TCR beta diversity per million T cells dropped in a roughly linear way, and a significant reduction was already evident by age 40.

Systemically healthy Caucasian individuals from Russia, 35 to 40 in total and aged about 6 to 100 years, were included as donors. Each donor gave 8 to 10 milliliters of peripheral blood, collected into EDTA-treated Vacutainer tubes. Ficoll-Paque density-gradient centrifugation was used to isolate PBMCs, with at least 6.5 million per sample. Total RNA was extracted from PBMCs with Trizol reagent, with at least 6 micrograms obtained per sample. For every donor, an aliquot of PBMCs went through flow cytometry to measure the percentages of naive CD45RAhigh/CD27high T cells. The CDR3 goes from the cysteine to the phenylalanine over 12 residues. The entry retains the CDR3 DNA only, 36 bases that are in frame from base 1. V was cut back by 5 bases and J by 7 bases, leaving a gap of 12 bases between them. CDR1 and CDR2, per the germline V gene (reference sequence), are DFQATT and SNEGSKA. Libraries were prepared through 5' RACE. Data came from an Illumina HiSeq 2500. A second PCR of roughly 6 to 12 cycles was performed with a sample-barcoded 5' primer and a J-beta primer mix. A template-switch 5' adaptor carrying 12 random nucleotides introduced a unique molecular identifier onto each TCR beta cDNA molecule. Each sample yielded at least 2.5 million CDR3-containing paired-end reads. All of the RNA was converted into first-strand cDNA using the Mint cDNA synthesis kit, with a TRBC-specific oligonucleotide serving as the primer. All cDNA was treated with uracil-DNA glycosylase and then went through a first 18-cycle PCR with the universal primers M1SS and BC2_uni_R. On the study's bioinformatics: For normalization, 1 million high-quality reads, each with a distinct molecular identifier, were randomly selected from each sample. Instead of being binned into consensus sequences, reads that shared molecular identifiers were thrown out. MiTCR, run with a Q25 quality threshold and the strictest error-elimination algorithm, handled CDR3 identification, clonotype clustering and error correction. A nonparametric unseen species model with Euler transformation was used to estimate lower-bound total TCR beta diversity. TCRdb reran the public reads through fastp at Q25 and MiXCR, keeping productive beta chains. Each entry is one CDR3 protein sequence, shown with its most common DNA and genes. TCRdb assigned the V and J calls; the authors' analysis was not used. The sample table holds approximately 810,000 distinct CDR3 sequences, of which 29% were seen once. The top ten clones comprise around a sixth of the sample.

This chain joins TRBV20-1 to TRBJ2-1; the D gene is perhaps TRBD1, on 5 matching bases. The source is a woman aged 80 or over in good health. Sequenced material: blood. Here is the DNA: TGCAGTGCTGACAGCAGGGTTAATGAGCAGTTCTTC. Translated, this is CSADSRVNEQFF.